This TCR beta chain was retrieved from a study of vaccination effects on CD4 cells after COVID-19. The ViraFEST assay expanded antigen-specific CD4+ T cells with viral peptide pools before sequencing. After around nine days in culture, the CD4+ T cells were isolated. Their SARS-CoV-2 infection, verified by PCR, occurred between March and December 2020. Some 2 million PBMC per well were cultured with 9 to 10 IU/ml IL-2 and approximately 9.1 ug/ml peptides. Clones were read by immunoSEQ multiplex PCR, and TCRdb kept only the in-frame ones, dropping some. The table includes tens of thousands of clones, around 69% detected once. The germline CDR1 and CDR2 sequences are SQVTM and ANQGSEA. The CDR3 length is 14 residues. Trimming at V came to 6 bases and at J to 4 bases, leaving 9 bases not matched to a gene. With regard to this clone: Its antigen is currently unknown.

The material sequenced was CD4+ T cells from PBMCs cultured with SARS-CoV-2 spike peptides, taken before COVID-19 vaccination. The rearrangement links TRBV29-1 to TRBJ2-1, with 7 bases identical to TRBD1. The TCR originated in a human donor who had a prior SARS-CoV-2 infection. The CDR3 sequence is CSVRNRGLYNEQFF. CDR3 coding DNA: TGCAGCGTGAGGAACAGGGGCCTATACAATGAGCAGTTCTTC.